What follows describes a single T cell receptor (beta chain). Its specificity is not known. This CDR3 region has 13 residues. Trimming stripped 7 bases from V and 2 bases from J, with 11 bases between. Germline V gives CDR1 MDHEN, CDR2 SYDVKM. The assay was immunoSEQ multiplex PCR, and TCRdb's table has in-frame clones only and misses some. The profile covers about 360,000 clones, with around 70% appearing a single time and about 10% taken by the ten largest. CD4+ cells were split into CD45RA+ naive and CD45RA-negative memory subsets. The data stem from a study of shared clonotypes between healthy human individuals. Study context: Per-donor plates numbered three CD4 naive, three CD4 memory, two CD8 naive and one CD8 memory.

Findings and caveats of the study: Researchers found naive subsets generally carried larger estimated richness than memory subsets.

This clonotype was obtained from a young man in good health. This chain connects TRBV28 to TRBJ1-2; D is undetermined. What was sequenced was memory CD4+ T cells sorted from blood. Subset here: CD45RA-negative fraction. Written as DNA, the CDR3 is TGTGCCAGCACGTCCAGGATGAACTATGGCTACACCTTC. Amino acid sequence: CASTSRMNYGYTF.